This TCR beta chain was recorded in a study of regulatory T cells in long-lasting Graves disease listed by TCRdb under 2021. Looking at the study overall: Newly diagnosed Graves' disease patients had taken antithyroid drugs for less than 3 months. This study used TCR sequencing and RNA sequencing of peripheral blood to compare persistent Graves' disease patients against newly diagnosed Graves' disease patients. The study was conducted in China and was registered as a clinical trial. A total of around 35 samples underwent TCR sequencing, from some 13 patients with persistent Graves' disease and approximately 20 patients with newly diagnosed Graves' disease.

The CDR1 and CDR2 encoded by the germline V gene (reference sequence) are MNHEY and SMNVEV. Compared with germline, V lacks 4 bases and J lacks 2 bases; bases without a gene match: 4. CDR3 length: 15 amino acids, cysteine to phenylalanine. The sequence is cut down to CDR3 DNA, 45 bases in frame from base 1. Libraries were built with multiplex PCR. TCRdb lists the instrument as Illumina HiSeq 4000. CDR3 regions were amplified by Arm-PCR with iRepertoire HTBI primers to construct TCR beta libraries. Gel purification was performed on PCR products prior to sequencing. The authors' pipeline ran thus. Gene usage analysis of CDR3 amino acid clonotypes relied on the roughly 58 TRBV and about 15 TRBJ segments identified across samples. COPE and FqMerger were used to merge the filtered high-quality paired reads into contigs. BLAST was used to align contigs to the IMGT TRBV, TRBD and TRBJ reference genes, and CDR3 was defined following IMGT. Any clonotype with a frequency above 0.1% was counted as a highly expanded clone. Shannon entropy served as the measure of repertoire diversity, while the Gini coefficient captured V-J evenness. Clonotypes shared by more than one individual were considered public. TCRdb cleaned the public reads at Q25 with fastp, built clones with MiXCR and kept in-frame beta chains. Every entry covers one CDR3 protein and lists the most common genes and DNA from its rows. For this entry, the V and J calls and clone size follow TCRdb and not the study's own pipeline. This sample lists about 440,000 distinct CDR3 sequences; 16% were detected once. The top ten clones comprise 20% to 25% of the sample.

This sample's time point label indicates: newly diagnosed GD, antithyroid drugs for less than 3 months. RNA was extracted from PBMCs in TRIzol for both TCR sequencing and RNA sequencing. The diagnosis of Graves' disease followed American Thyroid Association guidelines. Patients for the study were recruited at an endocrinology department in Xi'an, China. From each patient, 7.5 to 9.5 milliliters of peripheral blood was collected into an EDTA anticoagulant tube. Ficoll Paque Plus density gradient separation was used to isolate PBMCs, and no further T cell sorting was performed. An Agilent 2100 Bioanalyzer and agarose gel were used to check RNA quality, while a NanoDrop 2000 measured RNA concentration. This clonotype was counted at least ten times. Its antigen target is currently unknown. No per-base quality is available; no much larger clone lies one base away. On the study overall, not on this receptor specifically: Persistent disease showed preferential use of TRBV28, TRBJ1-2 and TRBJ2-5, whereas newly diagnosed disease favored TRBV20-1 and TRBJ2-1. Lower TCR Shannon entropy and fewer highly expanded clones were observed in persistent Graves' disease patients than in newly diagnosed patients, which suggested clonal expansion. More public clonotypes were shared among persistent patients (2,741) than among newly diagnosed patients (under 1,000). The small sample size was acknowledged by the authors as a limitation that may reduce accuracy. The study examined only peripheral blood because the primary lesion, thyroid tissue, could not be accessed. Only the TCR beta chain was sequenced and analyzed.

This sample also appeared in a second study, on T cells in Graves' hyperthyroidism and ophthalmopathy. In that second paper, the authors write: A patient counted as having stable Graves' hyperthyroidism if no progression to ophthalmopathy occurred over 18 months of follow-up. Hyperthyroidism patients were aged 18 to 65 years and newly diagnosed, with disease duration of less than 2 months. Any patient with an uncontrolled infection, another autoimmune disease, pregnancy or lactation was excluded. Diagnoses were established on the basis of clinical symptoms, serum thyroxine and TRAb, thyroid ultrasound, and orbital computed tomography. The first round of RT-PCR for the TCR CDR3 was performed with the HTBI primer set and the Qiagen OneStep RT-PCR kit. Most expanded thyroid clonotypes (frequency above 0.001) were also found in blood, which suggests that blood repertoires may mirror thyroid immune responses. Ophthalmopathy was separated from stable hyperthyroidism by a 13 V-J signature model, with about 86% sensitivity and just over 81% specificity obtained in cross-validation and 80%/75% obtained in testing. During validation, the model predicted progression to ophthalmopathy a median of around 7 months ahead of onset, with almost 71% sensitivity and about 75% specificity. TCR V-J signatures able to tell the groups apart were searched for in a discovery cohort of around 95 patients, of whom more than 40 had Graves' ophthalmopathy and about 60 had stable Graves' hyperthyroidism. Whether ophthalmopathy could be predicted prospectively was tested in an independent validation cohort made up of under 20 hyperthyroidism patients plus 17 patients who later progressed to ophthalmopathy. The 75 to 100 discovery patients were divided at random into training and test sets in a 7:3 ratio. The study also compared thyroid tissue and blood T-cell repertoires from about six Graves' hyperthyroidism patients. After sampling, hyperthyroidism patients received methimazole starting at 30 mg daily, and ophthalmopathy patients received high-dose intravenous methylprednisolone. Libraries were constructed in a second round of multiplex PCR, after which size selection and purification were performed. Libraries were sequenced paired-end with 100 bp reads on an Illumina HiSeq2000. SOAPnuke was used to process the raw data, with reads discarded if the reads contained adapters or uncalled bases, had a mean Phred below 15, or lacked an exact constant-primer or identifier match. COPE v1.2.5 was used to merge high-quality paired reads, and clonotypes were defined as unique nucleotide sequences. MiTCR v1.1 was used to align clonotypes to the IMGT TRBV, TRBD and TRBJ reference segments. The analysis included only V-J combinations with a frequency above 0.0001, which together covered 98% to 99.2% of the repertoires. A TCS score was defined as the ratio between F50 (clonal expansion) and ExV (chaos), using BLOSUM62-based TCRdist between CDR3 peptides within each V-J. Welch's t-statistics and random forest reduced around 520 V-J features to roughly 13, which were used in a naive Bayes classifier (R e1071). Sample size was not statistically predetermined, and blinding of investigators to group allocation was not performed. The paper reports TCR Vbeta CDR3 sequencing of approximately 140 peripheral blood samples: 40 or so ophthalmopathy, about 75 hyperthyroidism and approximately 17 progressor patients.

This sequence uses TRBV27 and TRBJ2-1, and TRBD2 matches 8 of the central bases. The TCR originated in a young woman with Graves disease. Donor details come from another sample of the same person, matched by shared clones. The sequencing used peripheral blood mononuclear cells (PBMCs), collected at new diagnosis, from a patient treated with antithyroid drugs. The DNA sequence is TGTGCCAGCAGTTCGAGCGGGAGTCCCTACAATGAGCAGTTCTTC. This codes for CASSSSGSPYNEQFF.